The 13 T cell receptor beta chains in this list originate from one sample, sequenced in a study of blood T cell repertoires in COVID-19. The table came from immunoSEQ multiplex PCR; TCRdb's copy has only in-frame clones and leaves some out. The table lists about 200,000 clones, roughly nine tenths of them singletons. Sequencing used peripheral blood. These receptors were taken from a man aged 25-45 years with acute or convalescent COVID-19.

The gene calls are TRBV5-1 and TRBJ2-5; no clear D. The CDR3 consists of 13 residues. Germline CDR1 SGHRS, CDR2 YFSETQ. Deletions cut 3 bases from V and 4 bases from J, with 10 bases between. In DNA, the CDR3 is TGCGCCAGCAGCTCCCTAGTACCAGAGACCCAGTACTTC. As protein: CASSSLVPETQYF.

The chain carries TRBV28 and TRBJ2-6; D is perhaps TRBD2 (5 bases). The CDR3 is made up of 14 amino acids. V lost 3 bases and J 2 bases, leaving 5 bases between the germline ends. CDR1 is MDHEN, CDR2 SYDVKM, per germline. This CDR3 is CASSFSAGANVLTF. DNA of the CDR3: TGTGCCAGCAGTTTTAGCGCTGGGGCCAACGTCCTGACTTTC.

CDR3 in DNA: TGTGCCAGTAGTATCGGGACAGGGGTTGTCGAGCAGTACTTC. It encodes CASSIGTGVVEQYF. The chain has TRBV19 and TRBJ2-7; 10 bases are a match to TRBD1. The germline V gene has CDR1 LNHDA and CDR2 SQIVND (reference sequence). Trimming at V came to 3 bases and at J to 6 bases, leaving 5 bases not matched to a gene. There are 14 residues in the CDR3.

This chain links TRBV3-1 (or the pseudogene TRBV3-2) with TRBJ2-5; maybe TRBD2 (6 bases). The CDR3 covers 15 residues. CDR1 is LGHDT, CDR2 YNNKEL, per germline (reference sequence). The ends were cut back, 1 base at V and 0 bases at J, with 9 bases in the middle. The CDR3 nucleotides are TGTGCCAGCAGCCAAGGCCGGGGGTACCAAGAGACCCAGTACTTC. Amino acids: CASSQGRGYQETQYF.

V and J are TRBV6-5 and TRBJ1-3; unclear D gene. There are 15 residues in the CDR3. Trimming pared 8 bases from V and 0 bases from J, leaving 14 bases between. CDR1 is MNHEY, CDR2 SVGAGI, per germline. For the CDR3, the DNA is TGTGCCAGCTTTCATTTCCCATCCTCTGGAAACACCATATATTTT. It yields the protein CASFHFPSSGNTIYF.

This sequence joins TRBV15 and TRBJ2-1, with 10 bases matching TRBD1. Looked up from germline, CDR1 is LNHNV and CDR2 is YYDKDF (reference sequence). The CDR3 covers 15 residues. V was clipped by 4 bases and J by 4 bases; unmatched bases: 4. This CDR3 is CATSTDRGLYNEQFF. CDR3 in DNA: TGTGCCACCAGCACTGACAGGGGGCTTTACAATGAGCAGTTCTTC.

The gene calls are TRBV27 and TRBJ2-7; 12 nucleotides agree with TRBD2. Germline V gene data show CDR1 as MNHEY and CDR2 as SMNVEV (reference sequence). V lost 5 bases to trimming and J lost 7 bases; unmatched junction nucleotides: 9. The CDR3 covers 15 residues. The CDR3 protein is CASSLRLAGEGEQYF. The CDR3 coding sequence is TGTGCCAGCAGTCTCAGACTAGCGGGAGAGGGGGAGCAGTACTTC.

J is TRBJ2-2 and V is TRBV3-1 (or the pseudogene TRBV3-2); TRBD2 matches 9 bases. Germline V gives CDR1 LGHDT, CDR2 YNNKEL (reference sequence). V was pared by 1 base and J by 3 bases, with 6 bases of the junction left unmatched. CDR3 size: 17 residues. The CDR3 sequence: CASSQGLAGWDTGELFF. Written as DNA, the CDR3 is TGTGCCAGCAGCCAAGGCCTAGCGGGATGGGACACCGGGGAGCTGTTTTTT.

The V call is TRBV14, the J call TRBJ2-5; no clear D gene. The germline gives CDR1 SGHDN, CDR2 FVKESK. CDR3 length: 13 residues. V dropped 0 bases and J dropped 1 base, with 3 bases sitting between them. The CDR3 loop reads CASSQDLQETQYF. Written as DNA, the CDR3 is TGTGCCAGCAGCCAAGATCTCCAAGAGACCCAGTACTTC.

V and J are TRBV11-2 and TRBJ2-1; 11 bases map to TRBD1. Trimming took 6 bases from V and 8 from J; bases not matched to a gene: 9. Germline CDR1 is SGHAT and CDR2 is FQNNGV. This CDR3 contains 15 residues. This CDR3 is CASSGQGALSDEQFF. The CDR3 bases are TGTGCCAGCAGTGGACAGGGGGCGCTTTCCGATGAGCAGTTCTTC.

The chain recombines TRBV19 with TRBJ1-1; 7 bases map to TRBD1. Trimming took 3 bases from V and 4 from J; bases not matched to a gene: 5. CDR3 length: 14 amino acids. CDR1 and CDR2 from the germline V gene are LNHDA and SQIVND (reference sequence). This chain's CDR3 is CASSMGQWGTEAFF. As DNA, the CDR3 is TGTGCCAGTAGTATGGGACAGTGGGGCACTGAAGCTTTCTTT.

The table lists this clone with a count of one. Other DNA sequences in the same sample also yield this CDR3. The V gene is TRBV7-9, the J gene TRBJ2-3, with D unresolved. In germline, CDR1 is SEHNR, CDR2 FQNEAQ (reference sequence). Trimming removed 5 bases at V and 3 bases at J, with 6 bases between. The CDR3 totals 12 residues. Written as DNA, the CDR3 is TGTGCCAGCAGCCCCCCAACAGATACGCAGTATTTT. Translation gives CASSPPTDTQYF.

The CDR3 sequence is CASSEEGLRNQPQHF. CDR3 nucleotide sequence: TGTGCCAGCAGTGAAGAGGGGTTGCGCAATCAGCCCCAGCATTTT. The V call is TRBV2, the J call TRBJ1-5; D possibly corresponds to TRBD1 (5 bases). This CDR3 has 15 residues. V was clipped by 1 base and J by 2 bases, with 9 bases between them. CDR1 SNHLY and CDR2 FYNNEI come from the germline V gene.